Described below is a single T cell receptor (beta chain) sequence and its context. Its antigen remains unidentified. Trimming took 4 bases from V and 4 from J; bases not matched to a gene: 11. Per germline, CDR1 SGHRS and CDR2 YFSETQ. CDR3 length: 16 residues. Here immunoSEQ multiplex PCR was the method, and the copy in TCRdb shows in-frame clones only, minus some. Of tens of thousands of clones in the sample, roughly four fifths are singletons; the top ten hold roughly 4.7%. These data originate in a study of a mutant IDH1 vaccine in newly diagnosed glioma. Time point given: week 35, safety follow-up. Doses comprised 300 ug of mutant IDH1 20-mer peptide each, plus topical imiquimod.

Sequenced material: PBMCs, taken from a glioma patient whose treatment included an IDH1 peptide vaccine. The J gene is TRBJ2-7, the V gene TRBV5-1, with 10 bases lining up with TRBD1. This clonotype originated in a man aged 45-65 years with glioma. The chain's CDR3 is CASSPTGTGDFYEQYF. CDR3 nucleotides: TGCGCCAGCAGCCCGACCGGGACAGGGGACTTTTACGAGCAGTACTTC.